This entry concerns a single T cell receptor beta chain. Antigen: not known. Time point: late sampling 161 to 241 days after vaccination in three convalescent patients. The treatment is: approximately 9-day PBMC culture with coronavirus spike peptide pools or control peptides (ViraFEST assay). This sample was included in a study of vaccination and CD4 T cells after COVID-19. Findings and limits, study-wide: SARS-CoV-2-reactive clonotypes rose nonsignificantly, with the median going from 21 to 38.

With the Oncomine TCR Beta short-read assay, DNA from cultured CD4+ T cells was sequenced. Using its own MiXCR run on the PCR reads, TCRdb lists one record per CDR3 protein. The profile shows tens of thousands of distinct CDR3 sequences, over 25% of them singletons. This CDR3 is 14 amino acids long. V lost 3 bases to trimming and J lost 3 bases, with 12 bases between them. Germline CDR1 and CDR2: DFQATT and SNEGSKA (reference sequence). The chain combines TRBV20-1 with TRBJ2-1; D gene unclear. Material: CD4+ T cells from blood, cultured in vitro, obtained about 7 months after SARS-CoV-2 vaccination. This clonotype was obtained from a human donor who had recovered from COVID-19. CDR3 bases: TGCAGTGCTAGTACTCCGTTCCACTACAATGAGCAGTTCTTC. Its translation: CSASTPFHYNEQFF.